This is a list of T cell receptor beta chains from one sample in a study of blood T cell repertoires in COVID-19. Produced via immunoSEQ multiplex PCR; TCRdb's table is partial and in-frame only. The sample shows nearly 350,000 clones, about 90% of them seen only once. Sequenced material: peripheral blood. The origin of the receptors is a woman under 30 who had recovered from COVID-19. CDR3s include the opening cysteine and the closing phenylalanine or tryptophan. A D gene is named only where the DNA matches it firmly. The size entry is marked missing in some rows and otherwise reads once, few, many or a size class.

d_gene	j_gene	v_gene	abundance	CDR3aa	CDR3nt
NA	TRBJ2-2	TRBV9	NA	CASSDPPGENTGELFF	TGTGCCAGCAGCGACCCCCCCGGGGAAAACACCGGGGAGCTGTTTTTT
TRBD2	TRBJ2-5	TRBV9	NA	CASSRGGREIETQYF	TGTGCCAGCAGCAGGGGTGGGCGGGAGATTGAGACCCAGTACTTC
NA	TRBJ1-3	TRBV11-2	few	CASSLTTSGNTIYF	TGTGCCAGCAGCTTGACAACGTCTGGAAACACCATATATTTT
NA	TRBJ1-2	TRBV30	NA	CAWISSGYYGYTF	TGTGCCTGGATTAGCTCAGGGTATTATGGCTACACCTTC
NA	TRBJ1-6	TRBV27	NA	CASSLDQGSNSPLHF	TGTGCCAGCAGTTTAGATCAGGGTTCTAATTCACCCCTCCACTTT
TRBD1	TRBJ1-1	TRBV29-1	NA	CSGFRGQVTEAFF	TGCAGCGGGTTCAGGGGGCAGGTCACTGAAGCTTTCTTT
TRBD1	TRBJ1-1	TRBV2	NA	CASSWTGRVEAFF	TGTGCCAGCAGTTGGACAGGGAGAGTCGAAGCTTTCTTT
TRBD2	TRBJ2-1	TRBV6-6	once	CASSPLAGADYNEQFF	TGTGCCAGCAGCCCTCTAGCGGGAGCTGACTACAATGAGCAGTTCTTC
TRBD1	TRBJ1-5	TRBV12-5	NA	CASGFRQGTYSNQPQHF	TGTGCTAGTGGTTTTAGACAGGGAACTTATAGCAATCAGCCCCAGCATTTT
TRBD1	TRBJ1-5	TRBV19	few	CASSLFRGQPQHF	TGTGCCAGTAGTCTCTTCAGGGGGCAGCCCCAGCATTTT
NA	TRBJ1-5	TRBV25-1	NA	CASSETGSNQPQHF	TGTGCCAGCAGTGAGACAGGTAGCAATCAGCCCCAGCATTTT
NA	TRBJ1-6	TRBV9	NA	CASSVEGHDNSPLHF	TGTGCCAGCAGCGTAGAAGGACACGATAATTCACCCCTCCACTTT
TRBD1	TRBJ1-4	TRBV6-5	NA	CASGRGRNEKLFF	TGTGCCAGCGGCAGGGGGAGAAATGAAAAACTGTTTTTT
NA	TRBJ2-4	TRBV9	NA	CASSVGLDRRLDIQYF	TGTGCCAGCAGCGTAGGTCTGGATAGGAGGTTGGACATTCAGTACTTC
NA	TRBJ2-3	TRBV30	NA	CAWSEGLTDTQYF	TGTGCCTGGAGTGAGGGGCTGACAGATACGCAGTATTTT
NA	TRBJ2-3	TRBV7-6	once	CASSPLAASTDTQYF	TGTGCCAGCAGCCCGTTAGCGGCTAGCACAGATACGCAGTATTTT
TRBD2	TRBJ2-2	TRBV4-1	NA	CASSQGGRTAGEVELFF	TGCGCCAGCAGCCAAGGAGGGCGGACAGCGGGAGAGGTGGAGCTGTTTTTT
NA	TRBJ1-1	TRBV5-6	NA	CASSLARVWDTEAFF	TGTGCCAGCAGCTTGGCCAGGGTCTGGGACACTGAAGCTTTCTTT
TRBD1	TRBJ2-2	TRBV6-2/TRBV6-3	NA	CASSWTGQGVTGELFF	TGTGCCAGCAGTTGGACGGGACAGGGTGTAACCGGGGAGCTGTTTTTT
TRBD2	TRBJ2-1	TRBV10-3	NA	CAISEPSGLAGGNEQFF	TGTGCCATCAGTGAGCCCTCTGGACTAGCGGGGGGCAATGAGCAGTTCTTC
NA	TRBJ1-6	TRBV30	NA	CAWSVPGPWNSPLHF	TGTGCCTGGAGTGTTCCAGGCCCTTGGAATTCACCCCTCCACTTT
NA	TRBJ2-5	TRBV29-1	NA	CSVGDNPTGETQYF	TGCAGCGTGGGAGACAATCCCACGGGGGAGACCCAGTACTTC
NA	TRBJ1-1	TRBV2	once	CASSLQGRNTEAFF	TGTGCCAGCAGTCTACAGGGAAGGAACACTGAAGCTTTCTTT
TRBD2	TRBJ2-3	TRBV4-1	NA	CASPTRTSGRNNARTDTQYF	TGCGCCAGCCCGACCAGGACTAGCGGGAGGAATAACGCCAGGACAGATACGCAGTATTTT
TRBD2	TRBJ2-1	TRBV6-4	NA	CASSQWPERDSLEQFF	TGTGCCAGCAGCCAATGGCCCGAGCGGGACTCTCTTGAGCAGTTCTTC
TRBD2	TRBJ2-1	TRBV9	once	CASSTSGNEQFF	TGTGCCAGCAGTACTAGCGGCAATGAGCAGTTCTTC
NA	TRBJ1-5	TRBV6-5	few	CASSYRGNQPQHF	TGTGCCAGCAGTTATCGAGGCAATCAGCCCCAGCATTTT
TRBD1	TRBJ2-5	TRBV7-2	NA	CASILELGTGETQYF	TGTGCCAGCATCTTGGAGTTGGGGACAGGGGAGACCCAGTACTTC
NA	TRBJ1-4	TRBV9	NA	CASSVDGRVPYDEKLFF	TGTGCCAGCAGCGTAGACGGGAGGGTACCGTACGATGAAAAACTGTTTTTT
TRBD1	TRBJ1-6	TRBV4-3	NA	CASSQKGQGHSPLHF	TGCGCCAGCAGCCAAAAAGGACAGGGCCATTCACCCCTCCACTTT
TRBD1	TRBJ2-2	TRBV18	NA	CASSPNGQDANTGELFF	TGTGCCAGCTCACCCAATGGACAGGACGCGAACACCGGGGAGCTGTTTTTT
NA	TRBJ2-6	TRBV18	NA	CASLQTSGANVLTF	TGTGCCAGCTTACAGACCTCTGGGGCCAACGTCCTGACTTTC
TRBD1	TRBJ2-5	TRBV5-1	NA	CASSSGGAETQYF	TGCGCCAGCAGCTCAGGGGGAGCGGAGACCCAGTACTTC
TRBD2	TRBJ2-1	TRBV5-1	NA	CASSQGLGGRAGNEQFF	TGCGCCAGCAGCCAAGGCCTCGGCGGGAGGGCCGGGAATGAGCAGTTCTTC
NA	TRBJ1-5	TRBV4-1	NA	CASSRQVDQPQHF	TGCGCCAGCAGCCGACAAGTTGATCAGCCCCAGCATTTT
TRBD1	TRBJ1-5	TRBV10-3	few	CASDGQDSNQPQHF	TGTGCCAGTGATGGACAGGATAGCAATCAGCCCCAGCATTTT
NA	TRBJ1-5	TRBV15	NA	CATSRDGRQNQPQHF	TGTGCCACCAGCAGAGATGGGCGTCAAAATCAGCCCCAGCATTTT
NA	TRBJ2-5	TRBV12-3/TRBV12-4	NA	CASRDRGETQYF	TGTGCCAGCAGGGACAGAGGAGAGACCCAGTACTTC
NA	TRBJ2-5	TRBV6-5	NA	CASSYSSGVWETQYF	TGTGCCAGCAGTTACTCGTCGGGGGTATGGGAGACCCAGTACTTC
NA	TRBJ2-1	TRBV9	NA	CASSNSRDLTYNEQFF	TGTGCCAGCAGCAACTCCCGGGACTTAACCTACAATGAGCAGTTCTTC
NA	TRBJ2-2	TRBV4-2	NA	CASSQDSLASNTGELFF	TGTGCCAGCAGCCAAGATTCTCTAGCGTCGAACACCGGGGAGCTGTTTTTT
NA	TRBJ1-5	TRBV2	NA	CASSPGRDNQPQHF	TGTGCCAGCAGTCCCGGACGGGACAATCAGCCCCAGCATTTT
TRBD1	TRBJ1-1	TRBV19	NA	CASRSGQGLTEAFF	TGTGCCAGTAGAAGCGGACAGGGCCTCACTGAAGCTTTCTTT
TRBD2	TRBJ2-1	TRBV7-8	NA	CASSLGTSGRPPYNEQFF	TGTGCCAGCAGCTTGGGGACTAGCGGGAGGCCACCCTACAATGAGCAGTTCTTC
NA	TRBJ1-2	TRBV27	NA	CASSRGGTPNYGYTF	TGTGCCAGCAGCCGCGGGGGGACTCCTAACTATGGCTACACCTTC
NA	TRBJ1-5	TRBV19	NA	CASSIQGRGNQPQHF	TGTGCCAGTAGTATCCAAGGGAGGGGCAATCAGCCCCAGCATTTT
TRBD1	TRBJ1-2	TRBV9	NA	CASSLGTEDGYTF	TGTGCCAGCAGCCTAGGGACAGAAGATGGCTACACCTTC
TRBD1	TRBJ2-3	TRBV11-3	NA	CASSSGTGSSSTDTQYF	TGTGCCAGCAGCTCCGGGACAGGCTCTTCCAGCACAGATACGCAGTATTTT
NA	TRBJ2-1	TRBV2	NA	CASRRAGSSYNEQFF	TGTGCCAGCAGGCGAGCGGGCAGCTCCTACAATGAGCAGTTCTTC
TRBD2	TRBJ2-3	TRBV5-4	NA	CASSLVVAGFTDTQYF	TGTGCCAGCAGCTTGGTAGTAGCGGGCTTCACAGATACGCAGTATTTT
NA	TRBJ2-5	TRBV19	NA	CASSIQTAPQETQYF	TGTGCCAGTAGTATTCAGACAGCCCCCCAAGAGACCCAGTACTTC
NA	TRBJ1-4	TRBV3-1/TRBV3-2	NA	CASSQGQGPEKLFF	TGTGCCAGCAGCCAAGGGCAGGGCCCGGAAAAACTGTTTTTT
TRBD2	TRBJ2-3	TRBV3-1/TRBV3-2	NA	CASSRTSGSGDTQYF	TGTGCCAGCAGTCGGACTAGCGGGAGTGGAGATACGCAGTATTTT
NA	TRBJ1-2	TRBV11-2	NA	CASSLGLEGYGYTF	TGTGCCAGCAGCTTAGGGCTGGAGGGTTATGGCTACACCTTC
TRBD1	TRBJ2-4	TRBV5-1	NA	CASSVTGGNGGIQYF	TGCGCCAGCAGCGTGACAGGGGGCAACGGCGGCATTCAGTACTTC
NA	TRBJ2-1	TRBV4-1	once	CASSQDRLALLANNEQFF	TGCGCCAGCAGCCAAGATCGCCTAGCCCTTCTAGCAAACAATGAGCAGTTCTTC